Following are 20 T cell receptor beta chains from one sample sequenced in a study of early T cells in non-severe SARS-CoV-2 infection. TCRdb analysed the 5' RACE reads with MiXCR anew, one entry per CDR3 protein. Among about 76,000 distinct CDR3 sequences, 10% to 12% were seen once, and the ten largest hold about 4.8%. The specimen was whole blood. The receptors here all came from an adult who was a healthcare worker with PCR-confirmed SARS-CoV-2 infection or an uninfected control (not recorded which).

This clonotype showed up just once. The V and J genes are TRBV6-1 and TRBJ2-5, with a tentative D call TRBD2 (6 bases). The CDR3 is 13 amino acids. The ends were cut back, 7 bases at V and 2 bases at J, with 11 bases in the middle. Germline V gene sequence: CDR1 MNHNS, CDR2 SASEGT. CDR3 loop: CASNWRGQETQYF. The CDR3 DNA reads as TGTGCCAGCAACTGGCGGGGACAAGAGACCCAGTACTTC.

The V gene is TRBV12-3 or TRBV12-4, the J gene TRBJ1-1; weak D call: TRBD1 (5 bases). This CDR3 has 14 amino acids. Trimming took off 4 bases at V and 5 bases at J, with 14 bases between the two ends. The CDR3 DNA reads TGTGCCAGCAGTTCCCGATGGGGCGGTACTGAAGCTTTCTTT. It codes for CASSSRWGGTEAFF.

CDR3 residues: CASSRGQGRAEAFF. The CDR3 DNA is TGCGCCAGCAGCAGGGGACAGGGGAGGGCTGAAGCTTTCTTT. This rearrangement joins TRBV5-1 to TRBJ1-1; TRBD1 matches 10 bases. CDR1 and CDR2 (germline): SGHRS, YFSETQ. The CDR3 has 14 residues. With V trimmed by 4 bases and J by 6 bases, 6 bases remained unmatched.

The gene calls are TRBV20-1 and TRBJ2-4, with TRBD2 identical over 8 bases. The CDR3 extends over 15 amino acids. The trim removed 5 bases at V and 1 base at J, leaving 7 bases unmatched. Germline CDR1 DFQATT, CDR2 SNEGSKA (reference sequence). This CDR3 is CSAPRGGVAKNIQYF. CDR3 bases: TGCAGTGCTCCCCGGGGGGGGGTTGCCAAAAACATTCAGTACTTC.

This clonotype was recorded many times. This rearrangement joins TRBV14 to TRBJ2-4; 7 bases map to TRBD1. The CDR3 covers 14 residues. Germline V CDR1 and CDR2: SGHDN, FVKESK. With 1 base clipped from V and 8 bases from J, the junction kept 5 bases outside the gene matches. The CDR3 nucleotides are TGTGCCAGCAGCCAAGGTGCAGGGGGTGACATTCAGTACTTC. It specifies CASSQGAGGDIQYF.

This clonotype was counted a few times. This chain links TRBV6-2 or TRBV6-3 with TRBJ2-2; D unresolved. The CDR3 is 15 residues long. V lost 2 bases and J lost 4, with 11 bases in between. The germline CDR1 and CDR2 sequences are MNHEY and SVGEGT. The CDR3 coding sequence is TGTGCCAGCAGTTACCCCTCCCGGTTCACCGGGGAGCTGTTTTTT. Translated: CASSYPSRFTGELFF.

The V and J genes are TRBV7-2 and TRBJ2-1; D may be TRBD2 (5 bases). Germline loops: CDR1 SGHTA, CDR2 FQGNSA. CDR3 length equals 14 residues. The germline V and J ends were trimmed by 3 bases and 6 bases, with 12 bases remaining between them. The DNA for the CDR3 is TGTGCCAGCAGCTTGCTTTCCGGGGTCAATGAGCAGTTCTTC. Translation gives CASSLLSGVNEQFF.

The chain uses TRBV7-2 and TRBJ2-7, with D perhaps TRBD1 or TRBD2 (6 bases each). Trimming stripped 2 bases from V and 6 bases from J, with 17 bases between. CDR1 SGHTA and CDR2 FQGNSA come from the germline V gene. The CDR3 loop spans 15 amino acids. CDR3 coding DNA: TGTGCCAGCAGCTTACGAACGGGGGCAGCAGGCGAGCAGTACTTC. This translates into CASSLRTGAAGEQYF.

The chain recombines TRBV12-3 or TRBV12-4 with TRBJ2-3; D gene ambiguous. Trimming removed 6 bases at V and 2 bases at J, with 12 bases between. This CDR3 region has 14 residues. DNA of the CDR3: TGTGCCAGCAGGTTGGGCCGATACACAGATACGCAGTATTTT. Its protein product is CASRLGRYTDTQYF.

V is TRBV19 and J is TRBJ1-5; 7 bases map to TRBD1. CDR3 length: 13 residues. CDR1 is LNHDA and CDR2 is SQIVND in the germline V gene (reference sequence). Germline trimming cut 5 bases from V and 7 bases from J; bases unmatched to any gene: 5. CDR3 sequence reads: CASSVDRVQPQHF. CDR3 nucleotide sequence: TGTGCCAGTAGTGTTGACAGGGTACAGCCCCAGCATTTT.

This clonotype has a handful of counts. This sequence joins TRBV2 and TRBJ2-5; TRBD1 might be the D (5 bases). V shed 2 bases and J shed 0 bases, with 7 bases lying between them. The germline gives CDR1 SNHLY, CDR2 FYNNEI. The CDR3 length is 14 residues. The CDR3 DNA reads TGTGCCAGCAGTGAACGACAGAACCAAGAGACCCAGTACTTC. Residues: CASSERQNQETQYF.

The chain is built from TRBV9 and TRBJ1-1, with 7 bases matching TRBD1. V lost 0 bases, J lost 7 bases, and 3 bases stayed unmatched. CDR3 length: 13 amino acids. The V gene's germline CDR1 is SGDLS and CDR2 YYNGEE. The DNA of the CDR3 is TGTGCCAGCAGCGTAGGCCCAGGGGGTGAAGCTTTCTTT. Protein: CASSVGPGGEAFF.

This clonotype was picked up many times. CDR3 coding DNA: TGTGCCAGCAGACCCCCCGGCGGGACTAGCGGGGGGAACGAGCAGTACTTC. Encoded protein: CASRPPGGTSGGNEQYF. The rearrangement links TRBV6-2 or TRBV6-3 to TRBJ2-7, with 15 nucleotides matching TRBD2. The CDR3 spans 17 residues. Germline V gene sequence: CDR1 MNHEY, CDR2 SVGEGT. The V gene end was trimmed by 6 bases and the J gene end by 5 bases; junction bases not matched to a gene: 11.

Note on this clonotype: This may be a read error, as it is one base from a much larger clone. The rearrangement joins TRBV7-2 to TRBJ1-3; D remains unclear. In germline, CDR1 is SGHTA, CDR2 FQGNSA. CDR3 length: 14 residues. CDR3 sequence reads: CANSLGQSENTIYF. The DNA for the CDR3 is TGTGCCAACAGCTTAGGCCAGTCCGAAAACACCATATATTTT. Together with reference TRBV7-2 and TRBJ1-3, the CDR3 gives the full variable domain: GAGVSQSPSNKVTEKGKDVELRCDPISGHTALYWYRQSLGQGLEFLIYFQGNSAPDKSGLPSDRFSAERTGGSVSTLTIQRTQQEDSAVYLCANSLGQSENTIYFGEGSWLTVV.

This clonotype came up many times. CDR3 in amino acids: CASSSGGYGYTF. The CDR3 DNA is TGTGCCAGCAGTTCAGGGGGCTATGGCTACACCTTC. The V and J genes are TRBV12-3 or TRBV12-4 and TRBJ1-2; TRBD1 matches at 7 bases. This CDR3 has 12 residues. Unmatched junction bases numbered 0, after V lost 4 bases and J lost 4 bases.

The rearrangement uses TRBV7-8 and TRBJ1-2, with 9 bases aligning to TRBD1. Germline-derived CDR1 and CDR2 are SGHVS and FQNEAQ. The CDR3 sequence is 16 residues long. The J segment lost 2 bases and the V segment lost 1 base, leaving 5 bases of the junction unmatched. CDR3 sequence (DNA): TGTGCCAGCAGCTTAGGGGTCGGGACAGGGAACTATGGCTACACCTTC. Protein product: CASSLGVGTGNYGYTF. The variable domain in full, completed from reference TRBV7-8 and TRBJ1-2, reads GAGVSQSPRYKVAKRGQDVALRCDPISGHVSLFWYQQALGQGPEFLTYFQNEAQLDKSGLPSDRFFAERPEGSVSTLKIQRTQQEDSAVYLCASSLGVGTGNYGYTFGSGTRLTVV.

This clonotype was picked up a small number of times. The genes are TRBV27 and TRBJ2-7; tentative D call: TRBD2 (5 bases). The CDR3 contains 15 residues. Germline CDR1 and CDR2: MNHEY and SMNVEV (reference sequence). Deletions cut 2 bases from V and 2 bases from J, with 13 bases between. As DNA, the CDR3 is TGTGCCAGCAGTTTACGGGGATTTGAAACCTACGAGCAGTACTTC. This codes for CASSLRGFETYEQYF.

The chain employs TRBV2 and TRBJ1-6; the match to TRBD1 covers 7 bases. Per germline, CDR1 SNHLY and CDR2 FYNNEI. J lost 7 bases, V lost 4 bases, and 4 bases had no gene match. The CDR3 has 14 amino acids. CDR3 nucleotide sequence: TGTGCCAGCAGTGGGAACAGGGGAAATTCACCCCTCCACTTT. This gives the protein CASSGNRGNSPLHF.

The sample holds a few counts of this clonotype. This chain connects TRBV5-1 to TRBJ1-1; D ambiguous. The CDR3 loop spans 15 amino acids. Germline assignment: CDR1 SGHRS and CDR2 YFSETQ. Between the trimmed V and J ends, which lost 3 bases and 2 bases, there was a span of 14 bases. The CDR3 protein is CASSYTLRRNTEAFF. CDR3 coding DNA: TGCGCCAGCAGCTACACCCTGCGTAGAAACACTGAAGCTTTCTTT.

This clonotype was picked up many times. Here the CDR3 DNA reads TGTGCCAGTAGTATTTCGCGTCAGCCCCAGCATTTT. Amino acids: CASSISRQPQHF. The chain recombines TRBV19 with TRBJ1-5; D gene unclear. The germline gives CDR1 LNHDA, CDR2 SQIVND (reference sequence). The CDR3 has 12 residues. V was shortened by 3 bases and J by 6 bases, with 6 bases between the two germline ends.